Described below is a single T cell receptor beta chain sequence and its context. Trimming removed 0 bases from V and 7 bases from J, with 10 bases in between. Germline V gene sequence: CDR1 SGHRS, CDR2 YFSETQ. The CDR3 contains 14 residues. The data stem from a study of control samples from healthy donors and cancer patients. Generated by immunoSEQ multiplex PCR, the TCRdb table keeps only in-frame clones and is missing some. The sample lists tens of thousands of clones, about 85% occurring once. The chain has TRBV5-1 and TRBJ1-4; D ambiguous. The receptor was derived from a man aged 25-45 years in good health. The specimen sequenced was blood. CDR3 amino acids: CASSLGLYGEKLFF. The DNA of the CDR3 is TGCGCCAGCAGCTTGGGTTTGTATGGTGAAAAACTGTTTTTT.